This T cell receptor (beta chain) was identified in a study of blood T cell repertoires in COVID-19. Across the study: The study drew acute and convalescent COVID-19 samples from the United States, Italy and Spain. PBMCs, B-cell-depleted T cells, or T cells were the source of the cDNA or gDNA that made up the material.

The germline V gene encodes CDR1 LGHDT and CDR2 YNNKEL (reference sequence). The CDR3 is 15 amino acids. V lost 0 bases and J lost 3, with 9 bases in between. Study processing details: Estimation of nucleated cell counts was performed using reference gene primer amplification. Sequencing was performed with immunoSEQ multiplex PCR; in TCRdb, only in-frame clones are kept and a portion is missing. Clone size and V and J calls were adopted from that table, with D and trimming inferred from the DNA. The sample includes a few hundred thousand clones, approximately 81% of them seen just once. This receptor was obtained from a man between 25 and 39 years old with active or convalescent COVID-19. Material for sequencing was peripheral blood. This rearrangement joins TRBV3-1 (or the pseudogene TRBV3-2) to TRBJ2-1, with D perhaps TRBD1 (5 bases). The CDR3: CASSQERGIYNEQFF. CDR3 sequence (DNA): TGTGCCAGCAGCCAAGAAAGGGGAATCTACAATGAGCAGTTCTTC.